The rows below give T cell receptor beta chains drawn from one sample of a study of cytomegalovirus exposure and HLA in healthy donors. The protocol was immunoSEQ multiplex PCR, while the TCRdb copy is restricted to in-frame clones and leaves out a portion. This sample has roughly 100,000 clones; approximately 80% occur once, and the top ten carry 3% to 4%. Sequencing used PBMCs. The origin of the receptors is a man aged 45 to 65 in good health and CMV-seronegative. Each CDR3 is given with its conserved first and last residue. The D gene is left open where the match is weak.

CDR3aa	d_gene	j_gene	v_gene
CASSVPSRASTDTQYF	-	TRBJ2-3	TRBV9
CAWSKNRGQGYTF	TRBD1	TRBJ1-2	TRBV30
CASSIAGGSDTQYF	TRBD2	TRBJ2-3	TRBV13
CASSVQALNEQYF	-	TRBJ2-7	TRBV6-5
CASSPGTGGYF	TRBD1	TRBJ2-7	TRBV28
CASSPAGKTEAFF	-	TRBJ1-1	TRBV18
CASSDGAGAPYNEQFF	TRBD2	TRBJ2-1	TRBV25-1
CASSDGTGGWQPQHF	TRBD1	TRBJ1-5	TRBV6-1
CASSLGQGFHEQYF	TRBD1	TRBJ2-7	TRBV14
CASSPPGTSYGEKLFF	-	TRBJ1-4	TRBV7-9
CASSLPGTGREKLFF	TRBD1	TRBJ1-4	TRBV7-9
CASSLDSFQETQYF	-	TRBJ2-5	TRBV11-2
CASTPDRGNNEQFF	TRBD1	TRBJ2-1	TRBV19
CASSDMTGYRQYF	TRBD1	TRBJ2-7	TRBV2
CASSDRVNEQFF	TRBD1	TRBJ2-1	TRBV9
CASSSLAGRGDTQYF	TRBD2	TRBJ2-3	TRBV6-5
CASSSGEQFF	-	TRBJ2-1	TRBV18
CASSLAGGTTYEQYF	TRBD2	TRBJ2-7	TRBV5-1
CASSTLGTSGSYEQYF	TRBD2	TRBJ2-7	TRBV19
CASSTRRASGIIYNEQFF	TRBD2	TRBJ2-1	TRBV28
CASSFSGNTGELFF	-	TRBJ2-2	TRBV7-2
CASSRTGGRYEQYF	TRBD1	TRBJ2-7	TRBV28
CASRTEAGSSYNEQFF	TRBD2	TRBJ2-1	TRBV4-1
CASSIRGIPNEQFF	-	TRBJ2-1	TRBV6-1
CAISESTHKQGLGNQPQHF	-	TRBJ1-5	TRBV10-3
CASTLGPGGSYEQYF	TRBD1	TRBJ2-7	TRBV28
CASSSGLAGVLDTQYF	TRBD2	TRBJ2-3	TRBV7-3
CASSLGTGALEQYF	TRBD1	TRBJ2-7	TRBV27
CASSRQGWDEKLFF	TRBD1	TRBJ1-4	TRBV6-5
CASRAGTGGYEQYF	TRBD1	-	TRBV28